These 27 T cell receptor beta chains originate from one sample sequenced in a study of graft-versus-host responses after intestinal transplantation. The table came from immunoSEQ multiplex PCR; TCRdb's copy has only in-frame clones and leaves some out. The sample yields approximately 88,000 clones, about 95% seen once. These receptors have no known antigen. The sequenced sample was unstimulated CD4+ T cells sorted from spleen or lymph node cells, obtained before transplant. All receptors come from a human donor who was the organ donor for an intestinal transplant.

This chain uses TRBV20-1 with TRBJ2-5; D gene unclear. The V end was cut by 3 bases, the J end by 12 bases, with 11 bases between. CDR3 length equals 10 residues. CDR1 and CDR2 from the germline V gene are DFQATT and SNEGSKA (reference sequence). The CDR3 protein is CSASLGLEYF. DNA for the CDR3: TGCAGTGCTAGCCTGGGATTGGAGTACTTC.

The chain combines TRBV7-9 with TRBJ2-5; D may be TRBD2 (6 bases). Germline V gives CDR1 SEHNR, CDR2 FQNEAQ (reference sequence). CDR3 length: 13 residues. The ends were cut back, 5 bases at V and 0 bases at J, with 7 bases in the middle. This chain's CDR3 is CASSRGDQETQYF. In DNA, the CDR3 is TGTGCCAGCAGCCGCGGGGACCAAGAGACCCAGTACTTC.

The chain is built from TRBV29-1 and TRBJ1-5; 7 bases are a match to TRBD1. In germline, CDR1 is SQVTM, CDR2 ANQGSEA. The CDR3 runs 12 residues. Trimming cost V 4 bases and J 7 bases; bases outside gene matches: 4. The CDR3: CSVGQGSQPQHF. CDR3 coding DNA: TGCAGCGTTGGACAGGGAAGCCAGCCCCAGCATTTT.

The CDR3 DNA is TGCGCCAGCAGCGATCCCGGGCGGGGAGGCGCCGGGGAGCTGTTTTTT. This sequence encodes CASSDPGRGGAGELFF. The chain couples TRBV5-1 to TRBJ2-2; TRBD2 might be the D (6 bases). V gave up 4 bases and J gave up 6 bases, with 19 bases separating them. The CDR3 runs 16 residues. In germline, CDR1 is SGHRS, CDR2 YFSETQ.

This clone was observed a single time. This sequence joins TRBV28 and TRBJ2-7; 7 bases align to TRBD2. The CDR3 extends over 15 amino acids. Trimming at V came to 4 bases and at J to 6 bases, leaving 12 bases not matched to a gene. Germline values: CDR1 MDHEN, CDR2 SYDVKM. The CDR3 bases are TGTGCCAGCAGTTCCAGGGAGGGGTCGGGTTTCGAGCAGTACTTC. This gives the protein CASSSREGSGFEQYF. The whole variable domain, remainder taken from reference TRBV28 and TRBJ2-7, is DVKVTQSSRYLVKRTGEKVFLECVQDMDHENMFWYRQDPGLGLRLIYFSYDVKMKEKGDIPEGYSVSREKKERFSLILESASTNQTSMYLCASSSREGSGFEQYFGPGTRLTVT.

The CDR3 coding sequence is TGTGCCAGCAGCTTAGTTGCCACCGGGGAGCTGTTTTTT. It translates to CASSLVATGELFF. The rearrangement links TRBV11-3 to TRBJ2-2, with no clear D. This CDR3 comprises 13 residues. Germline CDR1 SGHNT, CDR2 YENEEA. The germline V and J ends were trimmed by 1 base and 4 bases, with 4 bases remaining between them.

This clone showed up just a few times. This chain connects TRBV5-1 to TRBJ2-5; 15 bases map to TRBD2. The CDR3 is 15 amino acids. CDR1 is SGHRS and CDR2 is YFSETQ in the germline V gene. Losses at the gene ends were 4 bases for V and 5 bases for J; bases not matched to a gene: 3. CDR3 coding DNA: TGCGCCAGCAGCCGGACTAGCGGGGGGGCCGAGACCCAGTACTTC. Protein: CASSRTSGGAETQYF.

This rearrangement joins TRBV7-9 to TRBJ1-1; unclear D gene. CDR3 length: 16 amino acids. Deletions cut 2 bases from V and 0 bases from J, with 13 bases between. Germline V lookup: CDR1 SEHNR, CDR2 FQNEAQ (reference sequence). The CDR3 spells CASSLRRITMNTEAFF. CDR3 nucleotide sequence: TGTGCCAGCAGCTTACGGCGGATTACCATGAACACTGAAGCTTTCTTT.

V usage is TRBV5-6 and J usage is TRBJ1-6; the D gene is possibly TRBD1 (5 bases). Trimming left V 4 bases short and J 0 bases short, with 17 bases between. This CDR3 has 18 amino acids. The germline CDR1 and CDR2 sequences are SGHDT and YYEEEE. CDR3 region: CASSGGGRMNSYNSPLHF. Written as DNA, the CDR3 is TGTGCCAGCAGCGGCGGGGGGAGAATGAACTCCTATAATTCACCCCTCCACTTT. Complete variable domain (other parts from reference TRBV5-6 and TRBJ1-6): DAGVTQSPTHLIKTRGQQVTLRCSPKSGHDTVSWYQQALGQGPQFIFQYYEEEERQRGNFPDRFSGHQFPNYSSELNVNALLLGDSALYLCASSGGGRMNSYNSPLHFGNGTRLTVT.

The chain joins TRBV11-2 to TRBJ2-7; 11 bases match TRBD1. The germline V gene has CDR1 SGHAT and CDR2 FQNNGV. The CDR3 spans 13 residues. The junction had 5 bases not matched to a gene; V was cut back by 4 bases and J by 9 bases. The CDR3 is CASSWDRGSPQYF. CDR3 nucleotide sequence: TGTGCCAGCAGCTGGGACAGGGGGAGCCCGCAGTACTTC.

V is TRBV2 and J is TRBJ2-7; either TRBD1 or TRBD2 may supply D (5 bases each). The V gene's germline CDR1 is SNHLY and CDR2 FYNNEI. Trimming removed 4 bases at V and 2 bases at J, with 12 bases between. This CDR3 contains 14 residues. The CDR3 loop is CASSVGEYTYEQYF. The CDR3 nucleotides are TGTGCCAGCAGTGTAGGGGAGTACACCTACGAGCAGTACTTC.

CDR3 nucleotides: TGTGCCATCGAGGGAAGTACTAACTATGGCTACACCTTC. Translated: CAIEGSTNYGYTF. J is TRBJ1-2 and V is TRBV28; no firm D call. The germline V gene has CDR1 MDHEN and CDR2 SYDVKM. V was trimmed by 10 bases and J by 0 bases, leaving 12 bases between them. This CDR3 is 13 amino acids long.

A remark on this clone: One end of the junction fails to match germline, which may point to a read error. The gene calls are TRBV11-1 and TRBJ1-4; unclear D gene. CDR1 and CDR2 (germline): SGHAT, FQDESV (reference sequence). There are 14 residues in the CDR3. The CDR3 DNA follows: TGTGCCAGCAGCTTCGGGTCGACTACTGAAAAACTGTTTTTT. This sequence encodes CASSFGSTTEKLFF.

This chain links TRBV2 with TRBJ2-1; TRBD1 is a possible D gene (6 bases). V dropped 5 bases and J dropped 4 bases, with 12 bases sitting between them. The CDR3 is 14 amino acids. Germline-derived CDR1 and CDR2 are SNHLY and FYNNEI. The CDR3 sequence is CASSRQVGYNEQFF. In DNA, the CDR3 is TGTGCCAGCAGTCGACAGGTGGGATACAATGAGCAGTTCTTC.

The V call is TRBV2, the J call TRBJ1-5; possible D gene TRBD1, 6 bases. With 6 bases removed from V and 0 bases from J, the gap between germline ends came to 9 bases. CDR1 and CDR2 (germline): SNHLY, FYNNEI. This CDR3 contains 14 residues. CDR3 residues: CASRGQNSNQPQHF. The CDR3 region has the DNA TGTGCCAGCAGAGGACAGAATAGCAATCAGCCCCAGCATTTT. Using reference TRBV2 and TRBJ1-5 for the parts outside the CDR3, the full variable domain is EPEVTQTPSHQVTQMGQEVILRCVPISNHLYFYWYRQILGQKVEFLVSFYNNEISEKSEIFDDQFSVERPDGSNFTLKIRSTKLEDSAMYFCASRGQNSNQPQHFGDGTRLSIL.

J is TRBJ1-1 and V is TRBV11-2, with D maybe TRBD1 (6 bases). V lost 3 bases and J lost 11, with 28 bases in between. The V gene's germline CDR1 is SGHAT and CDR2 FQNNGV. CDR3 size: 17 residues. This chain's CDR3 is CASSFFTGSNLGREAFF. In nucleotides, the CDR3 is TGTGCCAGCAGCTTTTTTACAGGGTCAAACCTGGGTCGGGAGGCTTTCTTT.

The chain joins TRBV5-1 to TRBJ1-2; a possible D gene is TRBD1 (6 bases). CDR1 and CDR2 from the germline V gene are SGHRS and YFSETQ. With 4 bases removed from V and 0 bases from J, the gap between germline ends came to 13 bases. CDR3 length equals 15 residues. CDR3 protein: CASSRGDWANYGYTF. DNA of the CDR3: TGCGCCAGCAGCAGGGGGGACTGGGCTAACTATGGCTACACCTTC.

The rearrangement links TRBV9 to TRBJ2-5; D uncertain. This CDR3 is 15 amino acids long. CDR1 is SGDLS, CDR2 YYNGEE, per germline. Trimming stripped 0 bases from V and 6 bases from J, with 15 bases between. CDR3 loop: CASSVVSRRRKTQYF. The CDR3 DNA reads as TGTGCCAGCAGCGTAGTATCTAGGCGACGGAAGACCCAGTACTTC.

The chain employs TRBV18 and TRBJ1-5, with TRBD1 matching over 7 bases. Germline assignment: CDR1 KGHSH and CDR2 LQKENI. With 4 bases clipped from V and 1 base from J, the junction kept 4 bases outside the gene matches. The length of the CDR3 is 15 residues. The DNA of the CDR3 is TGTGCCAGCTCACTCATACAGGGGAGCAATCAGCCCCAGCATTTT. This encodes CASSLIQGSNQPQHF.

This clone was counted a single time. V usage is TRBV30 and J usage is TRBJ2-6; 7 bases are shared with TRBD1. CDR1 and CDR2 (germline): GTSNPN, SVGIG (reference sequence). The CDR3 is 14 amino acids. Unmatched junction bases numbered 6, after V lost 5 bases and J lost 5 bases. The CDR3, as DNA: TGTGCCTGGGGGACAGCCCCCTGGGCCAACGTCCTGACTTTC. It yields the protein CAWGTAPWANVLTF.

This sequence joins TRBV6-5 and TRBJ2-2, with D possibly being TRBD2 (5 bases). The CDR3 contains 15 residues. Germline V gives CDR1 MNHEY, CDR2 SVGAGI. The V end was cut by 6 bases, the J end by 3 bases, with 14 bases between. CDR3 nucleotides: TGTGCCAGCAGCTTAACGGGGATACACACCGGGGAGCTGTTTTTT. This codes for CASSLTGIHTGELFF.

The chain couples TRBV6-6 to TRBJ2-5; D ambiguous. The CDR3 covers 16 residues. CDR1 is MNHNY, CDR2 SVGAGI, per germline (reference sequence). V gave up 0 bases and J gave up 0 bases, with 11 bases separating them. The CDR3 DNA sequence: TGTGCCAGCAGTTACTCGGCGGTTACGTACCAAGAGACCCAGTACTTC. Protein: CASSYSAVTYQETQYF.

Turning to this clone: The sample holds other DNA sequences that translate to the same CDR3. The gene calls are TRBV18 and TRBJ2-5, with D unresolved. V gave up 0 bases and J gave up 1 base, with 0 bases separating them. The V gene's germline CDR1 is KGHSH and CDR2 LQKENI. CDR3 length: 12 residues. As DNA, the CDR3 is TGTGCCAGCTCACCACCCCAAGAGACCCAGTACTTC. Protein sequence: CASSPPQETQYF. Filled out from reference TRBV18 and TRBJ2-5, the complete variable domain reads NAGVMQNPRHLVRRRGQEARLRCSPMKGHSHVYWYRQLPEEGLKFMVYLQKENIIDESGMPKERFSAEFPKEGPSILRIQQVVRGDSAAYFCASSPPQETQYFGPGTRLLVL.

The chain links TRBV28 to TRBJ2-7, with D unresolved. Germline loops: CDR1 MDHEN, CDR2 SYDVKM. The ends were cut back, 5 bases at V and 2 bases at J, with 10 bases in the middle. This CDR3 is 13 amino acids long. The CDR3 DNA reads as TGTGCCAGCAGTCTCACACCAACCTACGAGCAGTACTTC. Protein sequence: CASSLTPTYEQYF.

The gene calls are TRBV28 and TRBJ2-3; D is tentatively TRBD1 or TRBD2 (6 bases each). Germline lookup yields CDR1 MDHEN and CDR2 SYDVKM. The CDR3 is 14 amino acids. The V end was cut by 3 bases, the J end by 3 bases, with 10 bases between. CDR3 sequence: CASSFGGRTDTQYF. CDR3 DNA sequence: TGTGCCAGCAGTTTCGGGGGCAGGACAGATACGCAGTATTTT. Full variable domain (outside the CDR3, taken from reference TRBV28 and TRBJ2-3): DVKVTQSSRYLVKRTGEKVFLECVQDMDHENMFWYRQDPGLGLRLIYFSYDVKMKEKGDIPEGYSVSREKKERFSLILESASTNQTSMYLCASSFGGRTDTQYFGPGTRLTVL.

The V call is TRBV10-3, the J call TRBJ1-2; 7 bases line up with TRBD1. Germline CDR1 is ENHRY and CDR2 is SYGVKD. Unmatched junction bases numbered 10, after V lost 6 bases and J lost 6 bases. There are 14 residues in the CDR3. The DNA of the CDR3 is TGTGCCATCAGCCCGGACAGGATGGAGAATGGCTACACCTTC. Translation gives CAISPDRMENGYTF.

The chain uses TRBV9 and TRBJ2-3, with TRBD2 as a possible D gene (5 bases). V lost 3 bases and J 4 bases, leaving 18 bases between the germline ends. The CDR3 is made up of 16 amino acids. The germline gives CDR1 SGDLS, CDR2 YYNGEE. CDR3 amino acids: CASSAYGPNGADTQYF. CDR3 DNA sequence: TGTGCCAGCAGCGCATACGGCCCAAACGGGGCAGATACGCAGTATTTT.